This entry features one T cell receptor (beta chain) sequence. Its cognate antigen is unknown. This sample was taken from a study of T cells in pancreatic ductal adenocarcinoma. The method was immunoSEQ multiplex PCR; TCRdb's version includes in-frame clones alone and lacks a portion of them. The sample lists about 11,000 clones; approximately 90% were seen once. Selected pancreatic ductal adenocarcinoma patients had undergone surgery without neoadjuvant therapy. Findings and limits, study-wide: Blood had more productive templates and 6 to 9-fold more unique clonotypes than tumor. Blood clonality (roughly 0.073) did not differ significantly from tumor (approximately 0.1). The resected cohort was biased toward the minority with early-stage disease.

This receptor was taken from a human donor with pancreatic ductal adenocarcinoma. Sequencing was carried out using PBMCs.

The CDR3, as DNA: TGTGCCAGCAGTCCCCAGGGGATACAGCCCCAGCATTTT. Translation: CASSPQGIQPQHF. This rearrangement joins TRBV28 to TRBJ1-5; D is perhaps TRBD1 (6 bases). The V end was cut by 5 bases, the J end by 7 bases, with 12 bases between. The CDR3 is made up of 13 amino acids. CDR1 is MDHEN and CDR2 is SYDVKM in the germline V gene. Together with reference TRBV28 and TRBJ1-5, the CDR3 gives the full variable domain: DVKVTQSSRYLVKRTGEKVFLECVQDMDHENMFWYRQDPGLGLRLIYFSYDVKMKEKGDIPEGYSVSREKKERFSLILESASTNQTSMYLCASSPQGIQPQHFGDGTRLSIL.